The 8 T cell receptor beta chains below were found in one sample sequenced in a study of cytomegalovirus exposure and HLA in healthy donors. Vbeta (60) and Jbeta (13) primers were used in the PCR. Sequencing used immunoSEQ multiplex PCR; TCRdb keeps in-frame clones, though not all of them. The sample yields under 150,000 clones, about four fifths seen once. The sample consisted of PBMCs. Source of these receptors: a male donor in good health and CMV-seronegative.

The chain joins TRBV19 to TRBJ2-3, with 7 positions matching TRBD2. Germline loops: CDR1 LNHDA, CDR2 SQIVND (reference sequence). V lost 3 bases to trimming and J lost 6 bases; unmatched junction nucleotides: 9. The CDR3 loop spans 15 amino acids. CDR3 in DNA: TGTGCCAGTAGTATCTTAGGACTAGTCTCCGATACGCAGTATTTT. Translating gives CASSILGLVSDTQYF.

This clone was recorded only once. The chain recombines TRBV7-8 with TRBJ1-6; D call uncertain. Between the trimmed V and J ends, which lost 5 bases and 0 bases, there was a span of 11 bases. The CDR3 loop spans 16 amino acids. Germline lookup yields CDR1 SGHVS and CDR2 FQNEAQ. The CDR3 DNA reads TGTGCCAGCAGCCCACAGTTCTACTCCTATAATTCACCCCTCCACTTT. Residues: CASSPQFYSYNSPLHF. The full variable domain, rest sourced from reference TRBV7-8 and TRBJ1-6, is GAGVSQSPRYKVAKRGQDVALRCDPISGHVSLFWYQQALGQGPEFLTYFQNEAQLDKSGLPSDRFFAERPEGSVSTLKIQRTQQEDSAVYLCASSPQFYSYNSPLHFGNGTRLTVT.

V and J are TRBV27 and TRBJ2-7; D perhaps matches TRBD2 (5 bases). The CDR3 is made up of 15 amino acids. The V end was cut by 6 bases, the J end by 4 bases, with 19 bases between. Germline values: CDR1 MNHEY, CDR2 SMNVEV (reference sequence). CDR3 protein: CASSPRGGSGYEQYF. CDR3 DNA sequence: TGTGCCAGCAGCCCGCGTGGTGGGAGTGGATACGAGCAGTACTTC.

This sequence joins TRBV18 and TRBJ2-2; possibly TRBD2 for D (5 bases). V was clipped by 2 bases and J by 2 bases, with 15 bases between them. The germline gives CDR1 KGHSH, CDR2 LQKENI. The length of the CDR3 is 17 residues. The CDR3 here is CASSPNEGSGNTGELFF. CDR3 DNA: TGTGCCAGCTCACCAAACGAGGGAAGCGGAAACACCGGGGAGCTGTTTTTT.

V gene TRBV5-4 combines with J gene TRBJ2-5; 9 bases agree with TRBD1. The germline gives CDR1 SGHNT, CDR2 YYREEE (reference sequence). The V and J ends lost 4 bases and 6 bases, in that order; junction bases with no gene match: 7. The CDR3 spans 14 residues. CDR3 protein: CASSGGTGLKTQYF. In DNA, the CDR3 is TGTGCCAGCAGCGGCGGGACAGGGTTAAAGACCCAGTACTTC. Using reference TRBV5-4 and TRBJ2-5 for the parts outside the CDR3, the full variable domain is ETGVTQSPTHLIKTRGQQVTLRCSSQSGHNTVSWYQQALGQGPQFIFQYYREEENGRGNFPPRFSGLQFPNYSSELNVNALELDDSALYLCASSGGTGLKTQYFGPGTRLLVL.

The chain joins TRBV7-9 to TRBJ2-5; D is perhaps TRBD2 (6 bases). The CDR3 is 13 residues long. Trimming left V 5 bases short and J 12 bases short, with 19 bases between. CDR1 is SEHNR, CDR2 FQNEAQ, per germline (reference sequence). CDR3 in DNA: TGTGCCAGCAGCCCCTGGGACTCCCCCATCGAGTACTTC. Translated, it gives CASSPWDSPIEYF.

The J gene is TRBJ1-4, the V gene TRBV30, with TRBD1 matching 8 bases. This CDR3 comprises 14 residues. V lost 2 bases to trimming and J lost 8 bases; unmatched junction nucleotides: 7. The germline V gene encodes CDR1 GTSNPN and CDR2 SVGIG (reference sequence). CDR3 nucleotides: TGTGCCTGGAGTTTCGGACAGGGAGTCGAAAAACTGTTTTTT. Its protein is CAWSFGQGVEKLFF.

This sequence joins TRBV5-4 and TRBJ1-2; possibly TRBD1 for D (6 bases). Germline V gene data show CDR1 as SGHNT and CDR2 as YYREEE (reference sequence). Trimming pared 0 bases from V and 4 bases from J, leaving 10 bases between. CDR3 length equals 14 residues. DNA for the CDR3: TGTGCCAGCAGCTTGGAAGGGGGGGGCTATGGCTACACCTTC. Protein sequence: CASSLEGGGYGYTF.